This TCR beta chain comes out of a study of blood T cell repertoires in COVID-19. Study at large: Samples taken during acute and convalescent COVID-19 were collected in the United States, Italy and Spain. PBMCs, B-cell-depleted T cells, or T cells were the source of the cDNA or gDNA that made up the material.

Authors' analysis steps: Reference gene primer amplification gave nucleated cell count estimates. Libraries were prepared by immunoSEQ multiplex PCR; TCRdb keeps only in-frame clonotypes and omits some of them. Clone size and V and J calls were adopted from that table, with D and trimming inferred from the DNA. The table shows 90,000 to 120,000 clones, with roughly 80% occurring only once. CDR3 length: 12 amino acids. Germline lookup yields CDR1 SGHRS and CDR2 YFSETQ. V was clipped by 1 base and J by 6 bases, with 7 bases between them. Material for sequencing was peripheral blood. This chain uses TRBV5-1 with TRBJ1-2, with D unresolved. This receptor was taken from a man in his 70s with active or convalescent COVID-19. CDR3 loop: CASSLYGDGYTF. The CDR3 DNA reads TGCGCCAGCAGCTTGTACGGGGATGGCTACACCTTC.